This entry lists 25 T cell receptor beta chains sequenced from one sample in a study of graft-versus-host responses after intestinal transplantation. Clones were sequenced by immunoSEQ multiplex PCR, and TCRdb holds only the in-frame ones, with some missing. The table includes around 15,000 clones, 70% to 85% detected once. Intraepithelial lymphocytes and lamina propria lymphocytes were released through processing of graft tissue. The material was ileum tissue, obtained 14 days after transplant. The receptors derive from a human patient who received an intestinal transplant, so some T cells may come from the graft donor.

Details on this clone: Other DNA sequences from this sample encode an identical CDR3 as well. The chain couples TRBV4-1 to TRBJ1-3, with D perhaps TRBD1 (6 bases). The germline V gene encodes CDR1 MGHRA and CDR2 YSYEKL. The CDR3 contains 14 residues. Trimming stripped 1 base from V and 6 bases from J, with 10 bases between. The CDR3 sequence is CASSQVGGENTIYF. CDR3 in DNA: TGCGCCAGCAGCCAAGTAGGGGGAGAAAACACCATATATTTT.

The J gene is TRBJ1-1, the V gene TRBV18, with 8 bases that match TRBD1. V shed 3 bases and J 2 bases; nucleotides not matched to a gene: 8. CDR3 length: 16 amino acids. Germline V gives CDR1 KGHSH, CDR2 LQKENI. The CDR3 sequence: CASSPQGQDLNTEAFF. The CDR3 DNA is TGTGCCAGCTCACCCCAGGGACAGGACCTAAACACTGAAGCTTTCTTT.

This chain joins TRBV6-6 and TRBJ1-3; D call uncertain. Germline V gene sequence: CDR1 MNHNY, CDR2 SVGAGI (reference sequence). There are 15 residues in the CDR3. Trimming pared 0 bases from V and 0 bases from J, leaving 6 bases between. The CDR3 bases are TGTGCCAGCAGTTACTCGCCCAGCTCTGGAAACACCATATATTTT. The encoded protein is CASSYSPSSGNTIYF.

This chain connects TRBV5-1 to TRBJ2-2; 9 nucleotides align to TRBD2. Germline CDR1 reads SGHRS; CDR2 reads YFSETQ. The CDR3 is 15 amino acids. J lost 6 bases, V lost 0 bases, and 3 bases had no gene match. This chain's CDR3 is CASSLVGLASGELFF. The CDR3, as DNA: TGCGCCAGCAGCTTGGTAGGACTAGCGTCCGGGGAGCTGTTTTTT.

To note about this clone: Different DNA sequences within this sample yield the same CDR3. CDR3: CAISEGTNSPLHF. CDR3 nucleotide sequence: TGTGCCATCAGTGAAGGGACTAATTCACCCCTCCACTTT. The chain recombines TRBV10-3 with TRBJ1-6; maybe TRBD1 (5 bases). The CDR3 runs to 13 residues. Germline CDR1 and CDR2: ENHRY and SYGVKD. The V end was cut by 3 bases, the J end by 6 bases, with 6 bases between.

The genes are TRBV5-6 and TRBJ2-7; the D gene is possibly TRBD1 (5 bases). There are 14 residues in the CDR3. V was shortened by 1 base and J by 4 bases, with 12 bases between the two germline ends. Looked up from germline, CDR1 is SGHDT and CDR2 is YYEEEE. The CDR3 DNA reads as TGTGCCAGCAGCTTGTCGGCCAGGGCATACGAGCAGTACTTC. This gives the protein CASSLSARAYEQYF. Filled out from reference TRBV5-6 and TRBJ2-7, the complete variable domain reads DAGVTQSPTHLIKTRGQQVTLRCSPKSGHDTVSWYQQALGQGPQFIFQYYEEEERQRGNFPDRFSGHQFPNYSSELNVNALLLGDSALYLCASSLSARAYEQYFGPGTRLTVT.

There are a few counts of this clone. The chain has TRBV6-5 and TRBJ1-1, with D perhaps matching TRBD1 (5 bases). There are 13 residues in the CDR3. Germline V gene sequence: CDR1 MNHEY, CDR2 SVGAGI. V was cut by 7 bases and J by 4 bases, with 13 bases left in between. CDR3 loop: CASTMPGGTEAFF. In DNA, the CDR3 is TGTGCCAGCACCATGCCCGGGGGCACTGAAGCTTTCTTT.

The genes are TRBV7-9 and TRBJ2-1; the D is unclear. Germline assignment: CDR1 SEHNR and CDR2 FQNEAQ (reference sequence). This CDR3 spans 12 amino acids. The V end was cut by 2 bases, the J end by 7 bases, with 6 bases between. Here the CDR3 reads CASSLPGNEQFF. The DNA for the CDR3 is TGTGCCAGCAGCTTACCAGGAAATGAGCAGTTCTTC.

The DNA of the CDR3 is TGTGCCAGTAGTATAACGGCTAATCAAGAGACCCAGTACTTC. Translated: CASSITANQETQYF. The chain carries TRBV19 and TRBJ2-5, with D unresolved. The germline CDR1 and CDR2 sequences are LNHDA and SQIVND (reference sequence). The CDR3 runs to 14 residues. With 2 bases removed from V and 2 bases from J, the gap between germline ends came to 9 bases.

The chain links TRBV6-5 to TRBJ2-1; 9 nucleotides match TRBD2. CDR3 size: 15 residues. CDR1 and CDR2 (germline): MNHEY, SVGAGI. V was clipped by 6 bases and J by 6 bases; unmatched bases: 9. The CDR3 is CASRRGASGINEQFF. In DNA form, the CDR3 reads TGTGCCAGCAGACGCGGCGCTAGCGGGATCAATGAGCAGTTCTTC.

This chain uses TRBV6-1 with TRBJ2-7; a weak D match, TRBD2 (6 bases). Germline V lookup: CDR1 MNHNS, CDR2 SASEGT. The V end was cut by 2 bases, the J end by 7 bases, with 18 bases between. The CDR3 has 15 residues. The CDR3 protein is CASSESGTPPSEQYF. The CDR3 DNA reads TGTGCCAGCAGTGAATCAGGGACTCCACCTTCGGAGCAGTACTTC.

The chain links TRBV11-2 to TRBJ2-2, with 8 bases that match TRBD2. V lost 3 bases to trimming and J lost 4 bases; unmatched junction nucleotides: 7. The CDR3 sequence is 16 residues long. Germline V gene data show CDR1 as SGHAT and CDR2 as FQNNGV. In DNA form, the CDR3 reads TGTGCCAGCAGCTTCCTCGGACTAGCTCTCACCGGGGAGCTGTTTTTT. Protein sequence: CASSFLGLALTGELFF.

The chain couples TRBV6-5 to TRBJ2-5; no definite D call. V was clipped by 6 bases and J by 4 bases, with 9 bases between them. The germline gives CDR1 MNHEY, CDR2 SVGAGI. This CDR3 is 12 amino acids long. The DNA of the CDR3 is TGTGCCAGCAGCTTGCCGTCAGAGACCCAGTACTTC. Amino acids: CASSLPSETQYF.

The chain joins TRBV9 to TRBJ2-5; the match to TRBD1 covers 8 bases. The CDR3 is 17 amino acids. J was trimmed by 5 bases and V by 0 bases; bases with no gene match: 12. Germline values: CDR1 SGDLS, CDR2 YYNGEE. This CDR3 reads CASSVGVIQGARETQYF. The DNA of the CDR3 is TGTGCCAGCAGCGTAGGGGTTATCCAGGGGGCACGGGAGACCCAGTACTTC.

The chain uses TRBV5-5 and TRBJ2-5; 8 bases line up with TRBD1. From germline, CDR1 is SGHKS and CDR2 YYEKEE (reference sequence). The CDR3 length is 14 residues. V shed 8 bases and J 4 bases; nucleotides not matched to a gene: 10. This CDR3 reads CASGTGGARETQYF. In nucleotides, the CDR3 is TGTGCCAGTGGGACAGGCGGTGCAAGAGAGACCCAGTACTTC.

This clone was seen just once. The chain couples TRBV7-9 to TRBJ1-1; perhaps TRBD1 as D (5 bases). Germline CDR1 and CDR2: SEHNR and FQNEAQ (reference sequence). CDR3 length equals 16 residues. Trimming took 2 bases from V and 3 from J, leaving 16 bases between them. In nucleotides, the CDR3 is TGTGCCAGCAGCTTAAGTCGGAGGGGAGAGGACACTGAAGCTTTCTTT. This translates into CASSLSRRGEDTEAFF. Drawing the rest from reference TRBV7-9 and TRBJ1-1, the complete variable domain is DTGVSQNPRHKITKRGQNVTFRCDPISEHNRLYWYRQTLGQGPEFLTYFQNEAQLEKSRLLSDRFSAERPKGSFSTLEIQRTEQGDSAMYLCASSLSRRGEDTEAFFGQGTRLTVV.

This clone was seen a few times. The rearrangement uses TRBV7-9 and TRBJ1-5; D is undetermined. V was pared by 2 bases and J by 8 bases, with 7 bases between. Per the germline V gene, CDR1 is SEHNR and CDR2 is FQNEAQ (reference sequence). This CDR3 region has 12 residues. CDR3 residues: CASSLRGEPQHF. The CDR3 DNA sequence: TGTGCCAGCAGCTTACGCGGGGAGCCCCAGCATTTT.

CDR3 region: CASSLEGDKDEQYF. In DNA, the CDR3 is TGTGCCAGCAGCTTGGAGGGGGATAAGGACGAGCAGTACTTC. The genes are TRBV5-4 and TRBJ2-7; D is perhaps TRBD1 (6 bases). This CDR3 is 14 amino acids long. The germline V gene has CDR1 SGHNT and CDR2 YYREEE (reference sequence). Between the trimmed V and J ends, which lost 0 bases and 5 bases, there was a span of 12 bases. Full variable domain (remainder filled in from reference TRBV5-4 and TRBJ2-7): ETGVTQSPTHLIKTRGQQVTLRCSSQSGHNTVSWYQQALGQGPQFIFQYYREEENGRGNFPPRFSGLQFPNYSSELNVNALELDDSALYLCASSLEGDKDEQYFGPGTRLTVT.

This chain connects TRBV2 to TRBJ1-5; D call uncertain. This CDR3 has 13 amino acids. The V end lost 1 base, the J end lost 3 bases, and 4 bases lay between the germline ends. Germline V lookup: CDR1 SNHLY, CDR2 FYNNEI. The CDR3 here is CASSEGNNQPQHF. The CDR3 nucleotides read TGTGCCAGCAGTGAAGGTAACAATCAGCCCCAGCATTTT.

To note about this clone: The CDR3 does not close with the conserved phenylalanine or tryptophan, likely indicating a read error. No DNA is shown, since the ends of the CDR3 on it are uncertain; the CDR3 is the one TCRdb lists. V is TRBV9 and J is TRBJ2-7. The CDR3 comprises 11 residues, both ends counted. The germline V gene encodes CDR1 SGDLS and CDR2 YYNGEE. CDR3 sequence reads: CASSVIVGPPE.

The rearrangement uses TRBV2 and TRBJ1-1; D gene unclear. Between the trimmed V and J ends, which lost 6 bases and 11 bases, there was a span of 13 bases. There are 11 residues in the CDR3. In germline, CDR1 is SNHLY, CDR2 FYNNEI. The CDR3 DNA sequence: TGTGCCAGCAGGACCCAGGTAGGCGCTTTCTTT. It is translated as CASRTQVGAFF.

The CDR3 sequence: CASLTGSVHTGELFF. DNA for the CDR3: TGTGCCAGCCTCACCGGGAGTGTCCACACCGGGGAGCTGTTTTTT. The V call is TRBV2, the J call TRBJ2-2; possible D gene TRBD2, 6 bases. Germline V CDR1 and CDR2: SNHLY, FYNNEI. Trimming cost V 8 bases and J 3 bases, with 16 bases left between them. This CDR3 comprises 15 residues.

CDR3 sequence: CASSPIFSGGAADTQYF. Written as DNA, the CDR3 is TGCGCCAGCAGCCCCATTTTTAGCGGGGGGGCCGCAGATACGCAGTATTTT. The chain employs TRBV4-1 and TRBJ2-3, with 11 bases that match TRBD2. V was pared by 4 bases and J by 4 bases, with 10 bases of the junction left unmatched. The length of the CDR3 is 17 residues. Germline V gene lookup returns CDR1 MGHRA and CDR2 YSYEKL.

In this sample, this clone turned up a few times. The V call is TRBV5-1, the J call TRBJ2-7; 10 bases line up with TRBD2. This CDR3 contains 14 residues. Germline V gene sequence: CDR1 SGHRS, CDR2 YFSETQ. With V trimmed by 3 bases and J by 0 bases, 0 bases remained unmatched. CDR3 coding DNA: TGCGCCAGCAGCTCTAGCGGGAGCTCCTACGAGCAGTACTTC. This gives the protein CASSSSGSSYEQYF.

CDR3: CASRANQETQYF. Here the CDR3 DNA reads TGCGCCAGCCGGGCAAATCAAGAGACCCAGTACTTC. The chain is built from TRBV5-1 and TRBJ2-5; no definite D call. With 7 bases removed from V and 2 bases from J, the gap between germline ends came to 9 bases. Looked up from germline, CDR1 is SGHRS and CDR2 is YFSETQ. The CDR3 is made up of 12 amino acids.